A single sample is the source of the 13 T cell receptor beta chains below, sequenced in a study of early T cells in non-severe SARS-CoV-2 infection. Via MiXCR, TCRdb re-called the 5' RACE reads, giving one row per CDR3 protein. The sample yields more than 50,000 distinct CDR3 sequences, over 10% seen once. The sample in question was whole blood, obtained at baseline. These receptors originate from an adult who was a healthcare worker with PCR-confirmed SARS-CoV-2 infection or an uninfected control (not recorded which).

The genes are TRBV19 and TRBJ2-7, with D possibly matching TRBD2 (5 bases). The CDR3 is 14 amino acids. Germline V gives CDR1 LNHDA, CDR2 SQIVND (reference sequence). V was shortened by 3 bases and J by 3 bases, with 12 bases between the two germline ends. In DNA, the CDR3 is TGTGCCAGTAGTATTGTTCCGGGGAACTACGAGCAGTACTTC. Its protein product is CASSIVPGNYEQYF.

At least ten counts were recorded for this clonotype. V and J are TRBV15 and TRBJ2-1; the match to TRBD1 covers 7 bases. The CDR3 consists of 14 residues. Germline V gene lookup returns CDR1 LNHNV and CDR2 YYDKDF (reference sequence). Trimming cost V 8 bases and J 7 bases; bases outside gene matches: 11. The CDR3 spells CATLGQDLGNEQFF. Written as DNA, the CDR3 is TGTGCCACCCTCGGACAGGACCTTGGGAATGAGCAGTTCTTC.

The chain is built from TRBV18 and TRBJ2-7; 7 bases line up with TRBD2. The germline gives CDR1 KGHSH, CDR2 LQKENI. This CDR3 is built from 15 residues. The ends lost 1 base at V and 3 bases at J; junction bases unmatched: 6. The CDR3 DNA is TGTGCCAGCTCACCACGTCAGCGGGATGACTACGAGCAGTACTTC. Protein: CASSPRQRDDYEQYF. Filled out from reference TRBV18 and TRBJ2-7, the complete variable domain reads NAGVMQNPRHLVRRRGQEARLRCSPMKGHSHVYWYRQLPEEGLKFMVYLQKENIIDESGMPKERFSAEFPKEGPSILRIQQVVRGDSAAYFCASSPRQRDDYEQYFGPGTRLTVT.

Ten or more counts support this clonotype. V usage is TRBV27 and J usage is TRBJ2-7; TRBD1 aligns across 8 bases. The CDR3 totals 14 residues. Germline V gene data show CDR1 as MNHEY and CDR2 as SMNVEV (reference sequence). Losses at the gene ends were 7 bases for V and 6 bases for J; bases not matched to a gene: 11. DNA for the CDR3: TGTGCCAGCACCTCCGGGACAGGCCTCTCCGAGCAGTACTTC. Translation: CASTSGTGLSEQYF.

This clonotype was recorded a few times. This sequence joins TRBV11-2 and TRBJ1-4; tentative D call: TRBD1 (6 bases). The CDR3 is 14 residues long. Germline-derived CDR1 and CDR2 are SGHAT and FQNNGV. Trimming cost V 4 bases and J 6 bases, with 12 bases left between them. This CDR3 is CASSSPGGYEKLFF. CDR3 nucleotide sequence: TGTGCCAGCAGCTCGCCCGGGGGCTATGAAAAACTGTTTTTT.

At least ten counts were recorded for this clonotype. V and J are TRBV7-9 and TRBJ2-6, with no clear D. Trimming pared 1 base from V and 1 base from J, leaving 5 bases between. The germline V gene encodes CDR1 SEHNR and CDR2 FQNEAQ (reference sequence). CDR3 length equals 15 residues. Here the CDR3 DNA reads TGTGCCAGCAGCTTAGTCGAGTCTGGGGCCAACGTCCTGACTTTC. Translation gives CASSLVESGANVLTF.

The J gene is TRBJ2-3, the V gene TRBV5-6; possible D gene TRBD1, 5 bases. The V end was cut by 4 bases, the J end by 9 bases, with 15 bases between. This CDR3 has 13 residues. Germline V gene sequence: CDR1 SGHDT, CDR2 YYEEEE. The CDR3 nucleotides are TGTGCCAGCAGCCCCAAGGCATCAGGGACGCAGTATTTT. Its translation: CASSPKASGTQYF.

This chain uses TRBV27 with TRBJ1-5; TRBD1 is a possible D gene (5 bases). This CDR3 comprises 13 residues. The V end lost 8 bases, the J end lost 0 bases, and 8 bases lay between the germline ends. Germline-derived CDR1 and CDR2 are MNHEY and SMNVEV (reference sequence). The CDR3 DNA follows: TGTGCCAGCGGGGACTATAGCAATCAGCCCCAGCATTTT. Translated: CASGDYSNQPQHF.

This clonotype occurred many times. The J gene is TRBJ2-1, the V gene TRBV11-2; D could derive from TRBD1 or TRBD2 (6 bases each). Germline V CDR1 and CDR2: SGHAT, FQNNGV. V shed 5 bases and J shed 15 bases, with 26 bases lying between them. CDR3 length: 15 amino acids. The CDR3 region is CASSVIGGTRERLFF. CDR3 nucleotide sequence: TGTGCCAGCAGCGTAATAGGGGGGACACGAGAGAGGCTGTTCTTC.

The chain links TRBV9 to TRBJ2-7, with 7 bases aligning to TRBD2. The CDR3 consists of 13 residues. Germline values: CDR1 SGDLS, CDR2 YYNGEE. J gave up 5 bases and V 4 bases, and 6 bases lay outside the gene matches. CDR3 bases: TGTGCCAGCAGCCCCAGCGGGATGGACGAGCAGTACTTC. The encoded protein is CASSPSGMDEQYF.

The chain is built from TRBV5-1 and TRBJ2-1, with a possible D match to TRBD2 (5 bases). CDR1 and CDR2 (germline): SGHRS, YFSETQ. The CDR3 is made up of 15 amino acids. With 6 bases removed from V and 0 bases from J, the gap between germline ends came to 13 bases. CDR3 in amino acids: CASNHGLNSYNEQFF. The CDR3 DNA is TGCGCCAGCAACCACGGACTCAACTCCTACAATGAGCAGTTCTTC.

This clonotype was seen more than once but under ten times. The chain employs TRBV9 and TRBJ2-4; a weak D match, TRBD2 (5 bases). Between the trimmed V and J ends, which lost 0 bases and 0 bases, there was a span of 7 bases. CDR3 length: 15 residues. Germline loops: CDR1 SGDLS, CDR2 YYNGEE. In DNA, the CDR3 is TGTGCCAGCAGCGTAGGGGGAGTAGCCAAAAACATTCAGTACTTC. As protein: CASSVGGVAKNIQYF.

J is TRBJ2-1 and V is TRBV2; D is unclear. CDR1 is SNHLY, CDR2 FYNNEI, per germline. Trimming cost V 1 base and J 8 bases, with 12 bases left between them. The length of the CDR3 is 14 residues. CDR3 in DNA: TGTGCCAGCAGTGAAGTCCTGACTTCCTATGAGCAGTTCTTC. Residues: CASSEVLTSYEQFF.